This T cell receptor (beta chain) was sequenced for a study of molecular identifiers for immune sequencing clone quantification. Each library that profiled naive CD8 cells came from approximately 20,000 to 1,000,000 sorted cells with 10%, 30% or 50% RNA. Germline V gene sequence: CDR1 SQVTM, CDR2 ANQGSEA. V dropped 3 bases and J dropped 4; count of bases not matched to a gene: 4. This CDR3 is built from 14 residues. Previously published methods and listed TCR primers were used for the bulk TCR libraries. Using its own MiXCR run on the PCR reads, TCRdb lists one record per CDR3 protein. The sample has 70,000 to 95,000 distinct CDR3 sequences, under 20% seen once; the top ten hold around 0.8%. This clonotype was counted ten times or more.

This receptor was obtained from a human donor in good health. Some libraries in this study had Jurkat cell RNA spiked in. Material: naive CD8+ T cells from blood, with Jurkat cell RNA spiked in. Stated subset: FACS-sorted CD8+CD4-CCR7+CD45RA+ naive T cells. The J gene is TRBJ2-1, the V gene TRBV29-1, with TRBD2 matching 9 bases. CDR3 bases: TGCAGCGTTGACGGCCTAGCGGGGTACAATGAGCAGTTCTTC. The encoded protein is CSVDGLAGYNEQFF.